The 19 T cell receptor beta chains below all came from one sample that was sequenced in a study of beta chain features in type 1 diabetes. Since all of the isolated RNA was reverse transcribed, expressed TCRB transcripts were what got sequenced. Some clones are missing from TCRdb's copy, which holds only in-frame ones; the method was immunoSEQ multiplex PCR. This sample yields hundreds of thousands of clones, of which roughly 16% are seen a single time; about 0.086% belongs to the top ten. Sequences were obtained from naive CD4+ T cells from blood. The receptors here all came from a man between 18 and 29 years old in good health.

A note on this clone: This same CDR3 is encoded by further DNA sequences in the sample. This chain links TRBV7-2 with TRBJ2-3; D not certain. Germline V gene lookup returns CDR1 SGHTA and CDR2 FQGNSA. The CDR3 spans 14 residues. V shed 0 bases and J shed 0 bases, with 4 bases lying between them. CDR3 sequence reads: CASSLALSTDTQYF. CDR3 DNA: TGTGCCAGCAGCTTAGCTCTTAGCACAGATACGCAGTATTTT.

The V gene is TRBV28, the J gene TRBJ1-1; the D gene is possibly TRBD1 (5 bases). This CDR3 has 13 residues. Germline V lookup: CDR1 MDHEN, CDR2 SYDVKM. The V end lost 7 bases, the J end lost 2 bases, and 11 bases lay between the germline ends. The CDR3: CASKSGTNTEAFF. Here the CDR3 DNA reads TGTGCCAGCAAATCCGGGACTAACACTGAAGCTTTCTTT.

The V gene is TRBV5-4, the J gene TRBJ2-5; a weak D match, TRBD1 (6 bases). In germline, CDR1 is SGHNT, CDR2 YYREEE (reference sequence). CDR3 length equals 14 residues. Between the trimmed V and J ends, which lost 0 bases and 0 bases, there was a span of 6 bases. In DNA, the CDR3 is TGTGCCAGCAGCTTGGGGACAGACCAAGAGACCCAGTACTTC. This gives the protein CASSLGTDQETQYF. Based on the CDR3 plus reference TRBV5-4 and TRBJ2-5, the full variable domain is ETGVTQSPTHLIKTRGQQVTLRCSSQSGHNTVSWYQQALGQGPQFIFQYYREEENGRGNFPPRFSGLQFPNYSSELNVNALELDDSALYLCASSLGTDQETQYFGPGTRLLVL.

The chain links TRBV6-1 to TRBJ2-3; tentative D call: TRBD1 (5 bases). The CDR3 consists of 14 residues. Germline-derived CDR1 and CDR2 are MNHNS and SASEGT. V dropped 1 base and J dropped 6 bases, with 11 bases sitting between them. The CDR3: CASSEGAGSDTQYF. CDR3 in DNA: TGTGCCAGCAGTGAAGGTGCAGGGTCGGATACGCAGTATTTT.

The chain employs TRBV5-1 and TRBJ1-3, with D unclear. Germline loops: CDR1 SGHRS, CDR2 YFSETQ. There are 15 residues in the CDR3. Trimming took off 0 bases at V and 2 bases at J, with 9 bases between the two ends. The CDR3 nucleotides are TGCGCCAGCAGCTTGGACCAACCCGCTGGAAACACCATATATTTT. Encoded protein: CASSLDQPAGNTIYF. Full variable domain (remainder filled in from reference TRBV5-1 and TRBJ1-3): KAGVTQTPRYLIKTRGQQVTLSCSPISGHRSVSWYQQTPGQGLQFLFEYFSETQRNKGNFPGRFSGRQFSNSRSEMNVSTLELGDSALYLCASSLDQPAGNTIYFGEGSWLTVV.

A few counts support this clone. The chain links TRBV7-8 to TRBJ2-7; D uncertain. Germline loops: CDR1 SGHVS, CDR2 FQNEAQ. The CDR3 consists of 11 residues. V lost 5 bases, J lost 5 bases, and 7 bases lay in between. The CDR3 DNA is TGTGCCAGCAGCCCCTTTGACGAGCAGTACTTC. Amino acid sequence: CASSPFDEQYF. The complete variable domain, with remaining parts taken from reference TRBV7-8 and TRBJ2-7, reads GAGVSQSPRYKVAKRGQDVALRCDPISGHVSLFWYQQALGQGPEFLTYFQNEAQLDKSGLPSDRFFAERPEGSVSTLKIQRTQQEDSAVYLCASSPFDEQYFGPGTRLTVT.

Here the CDR3 DNA reads TGTGCCAGCAGTCCTGGACGGATTAATGAAAAACTGTTTTTT. It translates to CASSPGRINEKLFF. The gene calls are TRBV7-2 and TRBJ1-4, with D hard to call. The ends were cut back, 6 bases at V and 4 bases at J, with 12 bases in the middle. The germline CDR1 and CDR2 sequences are SGHTA and FQGNSA. This CDR3 is 14 amino acids long.

The chain links TRBV29-1 to TRBJ1-1, with 10 bases aligning to TRBD1. Looked up from germline, CDR1 is SQVTM and CDR2 is ANQGSEA. V shed 8 bases, J shed 4 bases, and the junction held 4 bases outside the gene matches. The CDR3 is 12 residues long. In nucleotides, the CDR3 is TGCAGCACTTGGGACAGGGGCACTGAAGCTTTCTTT. Translating gives CSTWDRGTEAFF.

Only a few counts were recorded for this clone. The chain carries TRBV15 and TRBJ1-5, with D maybe TRBD1 (6 bases). CDR1 and CDR2 from the germline V gene are LNHNV and YYDKDF (reference sequence). This CDR3 spans 16 amino acids. Trimming took off 5 bases at V and 2 bases at J, with 16 bases between the two ends. Written as DNA, the CDR3 is TGTGCCACCAGCCGACCCTACAGGGCTGGCAATCAGCCCCAGCATTTT. Residues: CATSRPYRAGNQPQHF. Together with reference TRBV15 and TRBJ1-5, the CDR3 gives the full variable domain: DAMVIQNPRYQVTQFGKPVTLSCSQTLNHNVMYWYQQKSSQAPKLLFHYYDKDFNNEADTPDNFQSRRPNTSFCFLDIRSPGLGDTAMYLCATSRPYRAGNQPQHFGDGTRLSIL.

This clone showed up just a few times. The chain has TRBV9 and TRBJ2-1, with 10 bases fitting TRBD2. With V trimmed by 4 bases and J by 8 bases, 9 bases remained unmatched. Germline V CDR1 and CDR2: SGDLS, YYNGEE. The CDR3 sequence is 15 residues long. The CDR3 DNA reads TGTGCCAGCAGCCAACTAGCGGGACTTGCGGATGAGCAGTTCTTC. Encoded protein: CASSQLAGLADEQFF. Complete variable domain (other parts from reference TRBV9 and TRBJ2-1): DSGVTQTPKHLITATGQRVTLRCSPRSGDLSVYWYQQSLDQGLQFLIQYYNGEERAKGNILERFSAQQFPDLHSELNLSSLELGDSALYFCASSQLAGLADEQFFGPGTRLTVL.

This clone has more than one count but fewer than ten. In DNA, the CDR3 is TGTGCCTGGAGTGCAACTTTCGAGCAGTTCTTC. Encoded protein: CAWSATFEQFF. The genes are TRBV30 and TRBJ2-1; no clear D. The ends were cut back, 1 base at V and 10 bases at J, with 8 bases in the middle. The CDR3 totals 11 residues. CDR1 is GTSNPN and CDR2 is SVGIG in the germline V gene (reference sequence).

The CDR3 is CASSQLLGVNTEAFF. In nucleotides, the CDR3 is TGCGCCAGCAGCCAGTTATTGGGGGTCAACACTGAAGCTTTCTTT. The V call is TRBV4-3, the J call TRBJ1-1, with D perhaps matching TRBD1 (5 bases). V dropped 3 bases and J dropped 2 bases, with 13 bases sitting between them. There are 15 residues in the CDR3. Germline lookup yields CDR1 LGHNA and CDR2 YSLEER.

This rearrangement joins TRBV15 to TRBJ1-1; TRBD1 aligns across 8 bases. This CDR3 has 15 residues. Germline CDR1 reads LNHNV; CDR2 reads YYDKDF (reference sequence). Unmatched junction bases numbered 4, after V lost 0 bases and J lost 4 bases. CDR3 DNA: TGTGCCACCAGCAGAGATCTCCAGGGGGCCACTGAAGCTTTCTTT. Its protein product is CATSRDLQGATEAFF.

The gene calls are TRBV28 and TRBJ1-2, with TRBD1 as a possible D gene (6 bases). Trimming took 2 bases from V and 10 from J, leaving 11 bases between them. Germline V lookup: CDR1 MDHEN, CDR2 SYDVKM. The CDR3 is 12 amino acids. CDR3 region: CASSLQGNTYTF. The CDR3 DNA reads as TGTGCCAGCAGTTTACAGGGGAACACCTACACCTTC.

In this sample, this clone turned up a few times. The chain recombines TRBV29-1 with TRBJ2-7, with no clear D. With 3 bases removed from V and 6 bases from J, the gap between germline ends came to 9 bases. The CDR3 contains 11 residues. Germline V lookup: CDR1 SQVTM, CDR2 ANQGSEA. The CDR3 DNA is TGCAGCGTTGATCTGGGCGGCGAGCAGTACTTC. Its protein is CSVDLGGEQYF.

V usage is TRBV7-3 and J usage is TRBJ2-1; 9 nucleotides agree with TRBD2. CDR3 length: 14 residues. J lost 8 bases, V lost 2 bases, and 4 bases had no gene match. Germline loops: CDR1 SGHTA, CDR2 FQGTGA. The CDR3: CASSLWREGYEQFF. Here the CDR3 DNA reads TGTGCCAGCAGCTTATGGCGGGAGGGGTATGAGCAGTTCTTC.

This CDR3 reads CASSVQGTEAFF. CDR3 in DNA: TGTGCCAGCAGTGTCCAGGGCACTGAAGCTTTCTTT. The rearrangement uses TRBV2 and TRBJ1-1; D possibly corresponds to TRBD1 (5 bases). The V end lost 4 bases, the J end lost 4 bases, and 7 bases lay between the germline ends. The CDR3 has 12 amino acids. Germline loops: CDR1 SNHLY, CDR2 FYNNEI.

This clone was detected only a few times. This chain links TRBV7-9 with TRBJ2-1, with D possibly being TRBD1 (6 bases). The germline CDR1 and CDR2 sequences are SEHNR and FQNEAQ (reference sequence). This CDR3 is built from 15 residues. V shed 0 bases and J shed 6 bases, with 12 bases lying between them. DNA for the CDR3: TGTGCCAGCAGCTTAGCGCAGGGGACGGCCAATGAGCAGTTCTTC. Residues: CASSLAQGTANEQFF.

This rearrangement joins TRBV15 to TRBJ1-2; tentatively, D is TRBD1 (6 bases). The germline CDR1 and CDR2 sequences are LNHNV and YYDKDF (reference sequence). The CDR3 has 15 residues. Trimming shortened V by 3 bases and J by 6 bases, and 17 bases separated the two germline ends. This CDR3 reads CATSRDLEQGNGYTF. CDR3 bases: TGTGCCACCAGCAGGGACCTGGAACAGGGCAATGGCTACACCTTC.